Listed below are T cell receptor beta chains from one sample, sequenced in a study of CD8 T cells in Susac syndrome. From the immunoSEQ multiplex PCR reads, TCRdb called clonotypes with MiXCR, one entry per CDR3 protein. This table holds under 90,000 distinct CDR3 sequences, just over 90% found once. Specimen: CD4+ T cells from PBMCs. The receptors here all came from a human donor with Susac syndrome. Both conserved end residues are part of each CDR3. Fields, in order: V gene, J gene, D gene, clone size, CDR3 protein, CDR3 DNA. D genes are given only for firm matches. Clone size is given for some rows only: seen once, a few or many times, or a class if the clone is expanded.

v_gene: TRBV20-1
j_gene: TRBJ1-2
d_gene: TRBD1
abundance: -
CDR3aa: CSAHYTGDSYGYTF
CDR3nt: TGCAGTGCTCACTATACAGGGGATAGCTATGGCTACACCTTC

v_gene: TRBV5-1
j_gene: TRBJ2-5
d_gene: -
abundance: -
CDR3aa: CASSPGAGTTKETQYF
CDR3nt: TGCGCCAGCAGCCCGGGGGCCGGGACAACTAAAGAGACCCAGTACTTC

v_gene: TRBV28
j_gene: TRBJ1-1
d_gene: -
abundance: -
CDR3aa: CASRLRLSEAFF
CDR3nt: TGTGCCAGCAGACTACGGTTATCTGAAGCTTTCTTT

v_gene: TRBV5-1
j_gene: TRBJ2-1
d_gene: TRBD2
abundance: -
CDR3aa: CASSGRAGGNEQFF
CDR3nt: TGCGCCAGCAGTGGTCGAGCGGGAGGCAATGAGCAGTTCTTC

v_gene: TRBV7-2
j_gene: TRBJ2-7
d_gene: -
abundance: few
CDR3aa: CASSLRSGESYEQYF
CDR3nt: TGTGCCAGCAGCTTACGCTCGGGGGAATCCTACGAGCAGTACTTC

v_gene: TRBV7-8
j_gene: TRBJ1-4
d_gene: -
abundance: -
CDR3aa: CASSLGRGIASEKLFF
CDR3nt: TGTGCCAGCAGCTTAGGTCGGGGGATAGCCAGTGAAAAACTGTTTTTT

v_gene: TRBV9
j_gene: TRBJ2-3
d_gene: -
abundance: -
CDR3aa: CASSPTWSTDTQYF
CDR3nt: TGTGCCAGCAGCCCCACCTGGAGCACAGATACGCAGTATTTT

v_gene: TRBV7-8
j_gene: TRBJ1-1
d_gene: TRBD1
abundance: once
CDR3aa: CASSLVWGAGGLNTEAFF
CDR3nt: TGTGCCAGCAGCTTAGTATGGGGGGCAGGGGGACTGAACACTGAAGCTTTCTTT

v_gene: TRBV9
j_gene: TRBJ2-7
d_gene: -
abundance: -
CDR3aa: CASTQGPLQYEQYF
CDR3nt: TGTGCCAGCACCCAGGGCCCCCTCCAGTACGAGCAGTACTTC

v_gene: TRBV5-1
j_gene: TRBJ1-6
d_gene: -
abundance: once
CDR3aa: CASSLDLNSPLHF
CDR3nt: TGCGCCAGCAGCTTGGATCTTAATTCACCCCTCCACTTT

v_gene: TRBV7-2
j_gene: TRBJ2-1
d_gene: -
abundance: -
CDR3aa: CASSIRTGSDHYEQFF
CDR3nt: TGTGCCAGCAGCATCCGGACCGGATCTGATCATTATGAGCAGTTCTTC

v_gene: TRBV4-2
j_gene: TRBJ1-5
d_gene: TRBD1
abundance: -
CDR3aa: CASRDRVYSNQPQHF
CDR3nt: TGTGCCAGCAGGGACAGGGTTTATAGCAATCAGCCCCAGCATTTT

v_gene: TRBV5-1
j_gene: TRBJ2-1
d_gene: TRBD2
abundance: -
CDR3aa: CASSLPPGGGLNEQFF
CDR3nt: TGCGCCAGCAGCCTACCCCCCGGGGGAGGGTTAAATGAGCAGTTCTTC

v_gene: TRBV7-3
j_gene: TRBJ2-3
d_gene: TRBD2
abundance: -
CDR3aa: CASSFSGRGDTQYF
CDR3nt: TGTGCCAGCAGCTTTAGCGGGAGGGGAGATACGCAGTATTTT

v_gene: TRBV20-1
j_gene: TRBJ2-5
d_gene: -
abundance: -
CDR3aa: CSAREAGETQYF
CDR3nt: TGCAGTGCTAGAGAGGCCGGGGAGACCCAGTACTTC

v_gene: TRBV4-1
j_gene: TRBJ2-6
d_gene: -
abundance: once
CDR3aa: CASSQYGLLSGPNVLTF
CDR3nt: TGCGCCAGCAGCCAATATGGGTTACTCTCTGGGCCCAACGTCCTGACTTTC

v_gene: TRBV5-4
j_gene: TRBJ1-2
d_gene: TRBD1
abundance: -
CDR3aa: CASSARRWDGWDRVDGYTF
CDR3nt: TGTGCCAGCAGCGCCCGTAGGTGGGATGGCTGGGACAGGGTGGATGGCTACACCTTC

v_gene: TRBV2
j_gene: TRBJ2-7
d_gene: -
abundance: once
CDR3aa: CASSPGPPREQYF
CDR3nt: TGTGCCAGCAGCCCTGGACCGCCCAGGGAGCAGTACTTC

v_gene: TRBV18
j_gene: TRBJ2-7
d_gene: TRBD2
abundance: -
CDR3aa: CASSSLGGKGEQYF
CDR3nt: TGTGCCAGCTCATCCCTCGGGGGGAAAGGCGAGCAGTACTTC

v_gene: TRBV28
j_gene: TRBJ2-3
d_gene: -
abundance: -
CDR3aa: CASSLWDNRVPRTDTQYF
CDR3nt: TGTGCCAGCAGTTTATGGGACAACAGGGTCCCACGCACAGATACGCAGTATTTT

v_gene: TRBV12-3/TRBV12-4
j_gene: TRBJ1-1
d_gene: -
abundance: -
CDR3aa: CASSHMKSQAFF
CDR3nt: TGTGCCAGCAGTCACATGAAATCCCAAGCTTTCTTT

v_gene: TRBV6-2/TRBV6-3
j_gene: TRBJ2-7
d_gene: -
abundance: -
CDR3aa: CASSYGSTYEQYF
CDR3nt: TGTGCCAGCAGTTATGGGTCAACCTACGAGCAGTACTTC